This T cell receptor beta chain came from a study of OX40 agonist ivuxolimab in advanced cancers. The method was immunoSEQ multiplex PCR; TCRdb's version includes in-frame clones alone and lacks a portion of them. Found here are approximately 22,000 clones, roughly 85% of them singletons; the top ten hold about 16%. The CDR3 contains 17 residues. Germline values: CDR1 GTSNPN, CDR2 SVGIG (reference sequence). J was trimmed by 5 bases and V by 2 bases; bases with no gene match: 7. The clonotype was recovered from an adult with an advanced solid tumor such as melanoma, head and neck, liver or kidney cancer. V and J are TRBV30 and TRBJ2-3; TRBD2 aligns across 16 bases. The material was CD4+ or CD8+ T cells sorted from blood, obtained in a trial of the OX40 agonist ivuxolimab. The CDR3 nucleotides are TGTGCCTGGAGTTCTGGGACTAGCGGGAGGGCCATAGATACGCAGTATTTT. Its translation is CAWSSGTSGRAIDTQYF.